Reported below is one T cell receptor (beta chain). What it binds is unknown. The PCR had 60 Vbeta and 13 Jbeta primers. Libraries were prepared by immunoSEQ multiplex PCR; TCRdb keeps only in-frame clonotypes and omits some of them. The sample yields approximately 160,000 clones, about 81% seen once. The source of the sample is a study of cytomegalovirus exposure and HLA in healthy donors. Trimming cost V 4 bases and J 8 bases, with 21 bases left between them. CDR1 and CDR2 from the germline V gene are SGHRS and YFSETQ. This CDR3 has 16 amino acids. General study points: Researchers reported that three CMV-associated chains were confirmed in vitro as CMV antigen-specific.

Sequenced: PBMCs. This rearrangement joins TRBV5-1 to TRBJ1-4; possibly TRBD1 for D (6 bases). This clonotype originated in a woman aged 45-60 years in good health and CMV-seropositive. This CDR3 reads CASSTTLGGAGEKLFF. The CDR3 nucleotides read TGCGCCAGCAGCACAACCCTGGGGGGGGCTGGGGAAAAACTGTTTTTT.